This TCR beta chain is drawn from a study of T cell repertoires in cytomegalovirus infection. Trimming took 6 bases from V and 3 from J, leaving 27 bases between them. Looked up from germline, CDR1 is MNHEY and CDR2 is SVGEGT. The CDR3 length is 19 residues. TCRdb reprocessed the reads with MiXCR, giving one entry per CDR3 protein. The sample records some 940,000 distinct CDR3 sequences, roughly 30% being singletons. General observations from the study: Based on cumulative public TCR beta family frequency, carriers of CMV plus the relevant HLA were identified. Dominating the ex vivo response were HLA-C-restricted CMV-specific TCR beta clonotypes.

In regard to this clonotype: As yet, its antigen is unknown.

The chain couples TRBV6-2 or TRBV6-3 to TRBJ2-1; tentatively, D is TRBD1 (10 bases). This clonotype originated in a human donor in good health (CMV status not recorded). Some clones in this sample may be carry-over from other donors' samples. The sequences come from cultured CD8+ T cells from PBMCs, collected from culture after CMV antigen stimulation. CDR3 nucleotide sequence: TGTGCCAGCAGGAGGACAGGGGGACTAGCCACCCCTGGCTACAATGAGCAGTTCTTC. It codes for CASRRTGGLATPGYNEQFF.